The T cell receptor (beta chain) under discussion was sequenced for a study of CD8+ T cells in alopecia areata. As for the study in general: Those treated were given oral tofacitinib at 5 to 10 mg twice daily. General study points: Sequenced scalp T cells also include alphabeta T cells resident in normal skin.

Investigators isolated RNA and reverse transcribed it into cDNA to act as the sequencing template. The data were produced by immunoSEQ multiplex PCR, yet TCRdb's version contains in-frame clones alone and is incomplete. The data show roughly 130,000 clones, roughly 54% seen once. V was pared by 2 bases and J by 0 bases, with 0 bases between. CDR1 and CDR2 from the germline V gene are SGHDT and YYEEEE. The length of the CDR3 is 11 residues. As for this clone: The antigen is unknown.

The clonotype was recovered from a human donor with alopecia areata. This sample comprised CD4+ T cells sorted from blood, obtained at week 0. V usage is TRBV5-6 and J usage is TRBJ2-7; unclear D gene. The chain's CDR3 is CASSFSYEQYF. The DNA of the CDR3 is TGTGCCAGCAGCTTCTCCTACGAGCAGTACTTC.